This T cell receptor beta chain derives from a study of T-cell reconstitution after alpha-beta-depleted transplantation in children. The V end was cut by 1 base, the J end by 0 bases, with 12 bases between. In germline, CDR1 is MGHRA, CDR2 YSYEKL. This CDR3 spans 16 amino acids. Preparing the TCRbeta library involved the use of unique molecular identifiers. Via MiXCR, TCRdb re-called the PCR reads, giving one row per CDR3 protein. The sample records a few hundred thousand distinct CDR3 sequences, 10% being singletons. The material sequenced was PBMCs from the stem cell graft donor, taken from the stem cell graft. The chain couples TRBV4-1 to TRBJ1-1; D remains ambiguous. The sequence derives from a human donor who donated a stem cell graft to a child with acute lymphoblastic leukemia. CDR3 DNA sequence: TGCGCCAGCAGCCAAGTGTCAACGGGCCTGAACACTGAAGCTTTCTTT. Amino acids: CASSQVSTGLNTEAFF.